These T cell receptor beta chains were read from a single sample in a study of blood T cell repertoires in COVID-19. Clones were read by immunoSEQ multiplex PCR, and TCRdb kept only the in-frame ones, dropping some. The sample includes about 130,000 clones, 75% to 85% seen only once; the top ten take approximately 5%. Sequenced sample: peripheral blood. These receptors were taken from a woman in her 70s with COVID-19, enrolled during active disease. The CDR3 runs from the conserved cysteine through the conserved F or W. Fields, in order: CDR3 length, D gene, clone size, V gene, J gene, CDR3 DNA, CDR3 protein. D genes are given only for firm matches. Expanded clones get a size class; other rows say once, few or many, or leave the size out.

cdr3_length: 15; d_call: .; clone_size: once; v_call: TRBV5-8; j_call: TRBJ1-2; cdr3_nt: TGTGCCAGCAGCTTAGGGAGGGGACTTAACTATGGCTACACCTTC; cdr3_aa: CASSLGRGLNYGYTF
cdr3_length: 14; d_call: .; clone_size: .; v_call: TRBV5-1; j_call: TRBJ2-7; cdr3_nt: TGCGCCAGCAGCTTATCCGGGACAAGTGGCGAGCAGTACTTC; cdr3_aa: CASSLSGTSGEQYF
cdr3_length: 14; d_call: .; clone_size: .; v_call: TRBV2; j_call: TRBJ1-5; cdr3_nt: TGTGCCAGCAGTGTGGAGGGGTACAATCAGCCCCAGCATTTT; cdr3_aa: CASSVEGYNQPQHF
cdr3_length: 12; d_call: .; clone_size: .; v_call: TRBV5-6; j_call: TRBJ1-6; cdr3_nt: TGTGCCAGCAGCTTGGTGGGGGGACCCCTCCACTTT; cdr3_aa: CASSLVGGPLHF
cdr3_length: 18; d_call: TRBD1; clone_size: once; v_call: TRBV18; j_call: TRBJ2-7; cdr3_nt: TGTGCCAGCTCTCCAGGACAGGGGAAAGGCTGGGGCTCCTACGAGCAGTACTTC; cdr3_aa: CASSPGQGKGWGSYEQYF
cdr3_length: 14; d_call: .; clone_size: few; v_call: TRBV9; j_call: TRBJ2-2; cdr3_nt: TGTGCCAGCAGCCCTACGGGGGGCGCCGGGGAGCTGTTTTTT; cdr3_aa: CASSPTGGAGELFF
cdr3_length: 15; d_call: TRBD1; clone_size: .; v_call: TRBV19; j_call: TRBJ1-2; cdr3_nt: TGTGCCAGTAGTATTGAAGGGGGCGGTAACTATGGCTACACCTTC; cdr3_aa: CASSIEGGGNYGYTF
cdr3_length: 13; d_call: .; clone_size: .; v_call: TRBV5-1; j_call: TRBJ2-3; cdr3_nt: TGCGCCAGCAGACTAGGAGGTTCAGATACGCAGTATTTT; cdr3_aa: CASRLGGSDTQYF
cdr3_length: 16; d_call: .; clone_size: .; v_call: TRBV3-1/TRBV3-2; j_call: TRBJ1-2; cdr3_nt: TGTGCCAGCAGCCACACCGGGGGAAGGGTAAGGGATGGCTACACCTTC; cdr3_aa: CASSHTGGRVRDGYTF
cdr3_length: 16; d_call: TRBD1; clone_size: .; v_call: TRBV5-1; j_call: TRBJ2-2; cdr3_nt: TGCGCCAGCAACCCGGGCAGGGGGCTTCGAACCGGGGAGCTGTTTTTT; cdr3_aa: CASNPGRGLRTGELFF
cdr3_length: 14; d_call: .; clone_size: .; v_call: TRBV4-3; j_call: TRBJ2-3; cdr3_nt: TGCGCCAGCAGCCAAAATCAGGGGACAGATACGCAGTATTTT; cdr3_aa: CASSQNQGTDTQYF
cdr3_length: 13; d_call: .; clone_size: once; v_call: TRBV28; j_call: TRBJ1-2; cdr3_nt: TGTGCCAGCAGTAAAGGACGAGGAGGCGGCTACACCTTC; cdr3_aa: CASSKGRGGGYTF
cdr3_length: 15; d_call: TRBD1; clone_size: .; v_call: TRBV9; j_call: TRBJ1-3; cdr3_nt: TGTGCCAGCAGCGGGACAGGGAACTCTGGAAACACCATATATTTT; cdr3_aa: CASSGTGNSGNTIYF
cdr3_length: 19; d_call: TRBD2; clone_size: few; v_call: TRBV5-1; j_call: TRBJ2-1; cdr3_nt: TGCGCCAGCAGCTTGGGCAGCGGGGGGTCCCTGAGCTCCTACAATGAGCAGTTCTTC; cdr3_aa: CASSLGSGGSLSSYNEQFF
cdr3_length: 17; d_call: .; clone_size: .; v_call: TRBV27; j_call: TRBJ1-1; cdr3_nt: TGTGCCAGCAGTTTCCTCCAATCGGGGGGGGTGAACACTGAAGCTTTCTTT; cdr3_aa: CASSFLQSGGVNTEAFF
cdr3_length: 14; d_call: .; clone_size: .; v_call: TRBV5-8; j_call: TRBJ1-1; cdr3_nt: TGTGCCAGCAGCTGGAGGTGGGAGAACACTGAAGCTTTCTTT; cdr3_aa: CASSWRWENTEAFF
cdr3_length: 15; d_call: .; clone_size: .; v_call: TRBV7-9; j_call: TRBJ2-3; cdr3_nt: TGTGCCAGCAGCTTCGCGGGGGCCTCCACAGATACGCAGTATTTT; cdr3_aa: CASSFAGASTDTQYF
cdr3_length: 14; d_call: TRBD1; clone_size: few; v_call: TRBV7-3; j_call: TRBJ2-7; cdr3_nt: TGTGCCAGCAGCTTAGACAGGGGGCCCTACGAGCAGTACTTC; cdr3_aa: CASSLDRGPYEQYF
cdr3_length: 15; d_call: TRBD1; clone_size: .; v_call: TRBV5-6; j_call: TRBJ2-7; cdr3_nt: TGTGCCAGCAGCTTGGATGGGACAGCCTCCTACGAGCAGTACTTC; cdr3_aa: CASSLDGTASYEQYF
cdr3_length: 15; d_call: TRBD1; clone_size: .; v_call: TRBV18; j_call: TRBJ1-6; cdr3_nt: TGTGCCAGCACGACAGGGTGGAACTATAATTCACCCCTCCACTTT; cdr3_aa: CASTTGWNYNSPLHF
cdr3_length: 15; d_call: TRBD2; clone_size: .; v_call: TRBV5-1; j_call: TRBJ2-1; cdr3_nt: TGCGCCAGCAGCGCACCGGGACTAGCGTACAATGAGCAGTTCTTC; cdr3_aa: CASSAPGLAYNEQFF
cdr3_length: 18; d_call: TRBD2; clone_size: .; v_call: TRBV10-3; j_call: TRBJ2-2; cdr3_nt: TGTGCCATCAGCACCCCCGGAGCGGGGGGGCCGGGCACCGGGGAGCTGTTTTTT; cdr3_aa: CAISTPGAGGPGTGELFF
cdr3_length: 13; d_call: .; clone_size: few; v_call: TRBV20-1; j_call: TRBJ1-5; cdr3_nt: TGCAGTGCTAGTACTGGACACGATCAGCCCCAGCATTTT; cdr3_aa: CSASTGHDQPQHF
cdr3_length: 14; d_call: TRBD1; clone_size: few; v_call: TRBV6-5; j_call: TRBJ1-6; cdr3_nt: TGTGCCAGCAACTCGGGACAGACGAATTCACCCCTCCACTTT; cdr3_aa: CASNSGQTNSPLHF
cdr3_length: 15; d_call: .; clone_size: once; v_call: TRBV27; j_call: TRBJ1-3; cdr3_nt: TGTGCCAGCAGGCCGGGCGGGACTACTGGAAACACCATATATTTT; cdr3_aa: CASRPGGTTGNTIYF
cdr3_length: 11; d_call: .; clone_size: .; v_call: TRBV20-1; j_call: TRBJ1-5; cdr3_nt: TGCAGTGCTAGGTCCGGAGAGCCCCAGCATTTT; cdr3_aa: CSARSGEPQHF
cdr3_length: 14; d_call: TRBD2; clone_size: .; v_call: TRBV27; j_call: TRBJ2-1; cdr3_nt: TGTGCCAGCAGTAAGCGGGGGGCATACAATGAGCAGTTCTTC; cdr3_aa: CASSKRGAYNEQFF
cdr3_length: 15; d_call: .; clone_size: .; v_call: TRBV27; j_call: TRBJ2-7; cdr3_nt: TGTGCCAGCCGGTCCTCTTTGAGGGTCAGCTACGAGCAGTACTTC; cdr3_aa: CASRSSLRVSYEQYF